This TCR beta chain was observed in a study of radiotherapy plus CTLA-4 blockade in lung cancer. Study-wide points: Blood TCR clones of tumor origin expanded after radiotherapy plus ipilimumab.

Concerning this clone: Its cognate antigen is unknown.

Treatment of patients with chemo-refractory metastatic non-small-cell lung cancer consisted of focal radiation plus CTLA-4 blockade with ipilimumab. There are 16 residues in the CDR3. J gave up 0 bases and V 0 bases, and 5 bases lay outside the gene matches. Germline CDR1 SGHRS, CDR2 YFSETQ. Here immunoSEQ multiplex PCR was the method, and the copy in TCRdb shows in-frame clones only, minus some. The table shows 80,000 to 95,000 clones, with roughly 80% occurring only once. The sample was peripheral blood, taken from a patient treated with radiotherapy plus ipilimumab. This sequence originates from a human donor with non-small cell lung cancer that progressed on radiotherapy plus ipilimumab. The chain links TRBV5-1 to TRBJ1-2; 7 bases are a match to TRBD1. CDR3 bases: TGCGCCAGCAGCTTGGGGGACAGCCCGACTAACTATGGCTACACCTTC. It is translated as CASSLGDSPTNYGYTF.